This entry describes one T cell receptor beta chain. Antigen unknown. Looked up from germline, CDR1 is MNHEY and CDR2 is SVGAGI. The CDR3 has 15 residues. Trimming took 5 bases from V and 1 from J; bases not matched to a gene: 6. These data are taken from a study of cytomegalovirus exposure and HLA in healthy donors. Study summary: Previous work identified roughly 120 million unique TCR beta sequences from 150 million to 200 million T cells.

General study findings and limits: In a later analysis, TCR beta V- and J-gene trimming showed a link to a missense DCLRE1C variant. It was 150 to 200 TCR beta chains that were listed as cytomegalovirus-associated.

The PCR made use of 60 Vbeta and 13 Jbeta primers. Clones were read by immunoSEQ multiplex PCR, and TCRdb kept only the in-frame ones, dropping some. The table has some 140,000 clones, over 70% seen once. The V gene is TRBV6-5, the J gene TRBJ2-7; 9 nucleotides line up with TRBD1. What was sequenced was PBMCs. The clonotype was recovered from a middle-aged man in good health and CMV-seronegative. The CDR3 loop is CASSPLGTGSYEQYF. In DNA, the CDR3 is TGTGCCAGCAGTCCCCTGGGGACAGGGTCCTACGAGCAGTACTTC.